What follows describes a single TCR beta chain. This sample is drawn from a study of blood T cell repertoires in COVID-19. The germline CDR1 and CDR2 sequences are MNHEY and SVGAGI. The CDR3 extends over 13 amino acids. V was pared by 6 bases and J by 8 bases, with 7 bases of the junction left unmatched. Assay: immunoSEQ multiplex PCR; the TCRdb copy retains only in-frame clones and omits some. The data hold about 95,000 clones, with about four fifths observed a single time. The genes are TRBV6-5 and TRBJ2-3, with TRBD1 identical over 8 bases. Material for sequencing was peripheral blood. This receptor was obtained from a man older than 75 with COVID-19, enrolled during active disease. CDR3 coding DNA: TGTGCCAGCAGGACGGACAGGGCTGGTACGCAGTATTTT. This codes for CASRTDRAGTQYF.